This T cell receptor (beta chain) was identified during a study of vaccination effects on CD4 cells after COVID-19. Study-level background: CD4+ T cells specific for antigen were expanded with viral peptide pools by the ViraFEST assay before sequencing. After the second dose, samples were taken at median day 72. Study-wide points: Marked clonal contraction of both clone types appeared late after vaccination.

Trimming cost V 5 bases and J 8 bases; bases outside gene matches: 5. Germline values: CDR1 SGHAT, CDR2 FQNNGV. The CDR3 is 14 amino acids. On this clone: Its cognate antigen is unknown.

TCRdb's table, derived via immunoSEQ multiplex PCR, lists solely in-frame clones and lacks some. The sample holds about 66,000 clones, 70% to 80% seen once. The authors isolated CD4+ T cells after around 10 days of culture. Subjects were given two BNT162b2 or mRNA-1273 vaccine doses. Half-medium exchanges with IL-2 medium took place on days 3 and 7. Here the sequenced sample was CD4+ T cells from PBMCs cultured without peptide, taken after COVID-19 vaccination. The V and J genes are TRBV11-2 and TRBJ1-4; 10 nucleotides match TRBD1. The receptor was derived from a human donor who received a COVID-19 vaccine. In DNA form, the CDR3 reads TGTGCCAGCAGCCAGGGACAGGGGCGGGAAAAACTGTTTTTT. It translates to CASSQGQGREKLFF.